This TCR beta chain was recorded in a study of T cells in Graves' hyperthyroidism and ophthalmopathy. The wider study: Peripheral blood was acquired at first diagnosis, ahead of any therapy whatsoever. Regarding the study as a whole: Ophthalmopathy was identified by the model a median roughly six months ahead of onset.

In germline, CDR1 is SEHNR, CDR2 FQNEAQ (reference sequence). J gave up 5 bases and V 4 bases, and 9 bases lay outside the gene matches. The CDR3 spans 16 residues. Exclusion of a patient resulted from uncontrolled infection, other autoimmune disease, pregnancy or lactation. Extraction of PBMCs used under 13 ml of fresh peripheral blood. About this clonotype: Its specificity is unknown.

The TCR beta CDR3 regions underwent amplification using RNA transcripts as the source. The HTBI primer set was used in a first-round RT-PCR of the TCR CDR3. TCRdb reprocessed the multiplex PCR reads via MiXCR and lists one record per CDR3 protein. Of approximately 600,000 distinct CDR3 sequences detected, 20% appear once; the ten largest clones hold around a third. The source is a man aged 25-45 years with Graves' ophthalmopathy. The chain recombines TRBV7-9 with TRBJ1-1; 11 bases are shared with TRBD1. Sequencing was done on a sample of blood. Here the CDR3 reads CASSSGTGGILTEAFF. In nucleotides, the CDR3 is TGTGCCAGCAGCTCCGGGACAGGGGGTATATTGACTGAAGCTTTCTTT.